Listed here are 4 T cell receptor beta chains from one sample, sequenced in a study of CD8+CD57+ T cells in acquired aplastic anemia. Genomic DNA served as template for TCR beta VDJ and CDR3 profiling. MiXCR, run by TCRdb on the reads, gives a single entry per CDR3 protein. The sample has 170,000 or so distinct CDR3 sequences, about three fifths seen once. In patients chosen for sequencing, flow cytometry had shown CD8+CD57+ cell expansion. Sequencing input: sorted CD4+, CD8+, or CD8+CD57+ T cells (not recorded which) from PBMCs. These receptor sequences come from a human donor with aplastic anemia.

There are many counts of this clonotype. The V gene is TRBV15, the J gene TRBJ2-7; TRBD2 matches 7 bases. J gave up 2 bases and V 5 bases, and 9 bases lay outside the gene matches. Germline loops: CDR1 LNHNV, CDR2 YYDKDF (reference sequence). This CDR3 spans 15 amino acids. The CDR3 reads CATSFRAGTAYEQYF. CDR3 sequence (DNA): TGTGCCACCAGCTTCCGAGCGGGGACGGCCTACGAGCAGTACTTC.

This clonotype occurred a few times. This may be a read error: a much more frequent sequence differs by one nucleotide. J is TRBJ2-3 and V is TRBV12-3 or TRBV12-4; D might be TRBD1 (6 bases). The CDR3 is 14 residues long. CDR3 protein: CASSFMGPTGTQYF. The CDR3 bases are TGTGCCAGCAGTTTTATGGGGCCGACAGGTACGCAGTATTTT.

The chain uses TRBV9 and TRBJ1-2, with TRBD1 matching 9 bases. J was trimmed by 2 bases and V by 3 bases; bases with no gene match: 20. This CDR3 region has 20 residues. Per the germline V gene, CDR1 is SGDLS and CDR2 is YYNGEE. The CDR3 is CASSGDSVPGQGGGNYGYTF. The CDR3 bases are TGTGCCAGCAGCGGAGATTCAGTCCCGGGACAGGGAGGAGGGAACTATGGCTACACCTTC.

This sequence joins TRBV12-3 or TRBV12-4 and TRBJ1-5; TRBD1 aligns across 7 bases. The CDR3 is 14 amino acids. With 3 bases clipped from V and 7 bases from J, the junction kept 6 bases outside the gene matches. The CDR3 sequence is CASSFQGVRQPQHF. In nucleotides, the CDR3 is TGTGCCAGCAGTTTTCAGGGGGTGAGGCAGCCCCAGCATTTT.